The 11 T cell receptor beta chains given below trace back to one sample, sequenced in a study of T cells in Graves' hyperthyroidism and ophthalmopathy. Amplification targeted TCR beta CDR3 regions from RNA transcripts. The HTBI primer set served for first-round RT-PCR of the TCR CDR3. TCRdb re-called the multiplex PCR reads through MiXCR, storing one row per CDR3 protein. The sample includes a few hundred thousand distinct CDR3 sequences, approximately 14% of them seen just once. What was sequenced was blood. The receptors were sampled from a woman aged 40 to 50 with Graves' ophthalmopathy.

This clonotype was observed many times. This chain joins TRBV2 and TRBJ2-1, with no clear D. The CDR3 is made up of 15 amino acids. Germline V gene data show CDR1 as SNHLY and CDR2 as FYNNEI. V was pared by 7 bases and J by 0 bases, with 13 bases between. The DNA for the CDR3 is TGTGCCAGCACCTTAGCAGTGAGCTCCTACAATGAGCAGTTCTTC. Encoded protein: CASTLAVSSYNEQFF. The full variable domain, its missing parts supplied by reference TRBV2 and TRBJ2-1, is EPEVTQTPSHQVTQMGQEVILRCVPISNHLYFYWYRQILGQKVEFLVSFYNNEISEKSEIFDDQFSVERPDGSNFTLKIRSTKLEDSAMYFCASTLAVSSYNEQFFGPGTRLTVL.

This clonotype occurred many times. V and J are TRBV6-1 and TRBJ2-3, with 12 bases lining up with TRBD2. Trimming removed 2 bases from V and 2 bases from J; junction bases left unmatched: 5. From germline, CDR1 is MNHNS and CDR2 SASEGT. CDR3 length: 17 amino acids. CDR3 sequence: CASSERLAGGNTDTQYF. The CDR3 region has the DNA TGTGCCAGCAGTGAAAGGCTAGCGGGAGGGAACACAGATACGCAGTATTTT.

This clonotype has only one observation. This rearrangement joins TRBV6-4 to TRBJ1-2, with 8 bases identical to TRBD1. Germline V gene sequence: CDR1 MRHNA, CDR2 SNTAGT. The J segment lost 5 bases and the V segment lost 6 bases, leaving 14 bases of the junction unmatched. The CDR3 sequence is 16 residues long. The CDR3: CASRDPRQGPGYGYTF. The CDR3 DNA is TGTGCCAGCAGGGACCCAAGACAGGGGCCGGGGTATGGCTACACCTTC.

The chain employs TRBV20-1 and TRBJ1-2, with 8 positions matching TRBD1. Germline CDR1 reads DFQATT; CDR2 reads SNEGSKA (reference sequence). The length of the CDR3 is 13 residues. The CDR3 is CSGLGQGYDGYTF. DNA for the CDR3: TGCAGCGGACTCGGACAGGGTTATGATGGCTACACCTTC.

Many counts were recorded for this clonotype. The rearrangement uses TRBV6-5 and TRBJ1-2; TRBD1 might be the D (5 bases). There are 14 residues in the CDR3. CDR1 and CDR2 from the germline V gene are MNHEY and SVGAGI. V was trimmed by 2 bases and J by 4 bases, leaving 11 bases between them. CDR3 DNA sequence: TGTGCCAGCAGTTACGCCCCGGGGCGCTATGGCTACACCTTC. Its protein is CASSYAPGRYGYTF.

The V call is TRBV7-8, the J call TRBJ2-7; 7 nucleotides line up with TRBD2. This CDR3 region has 15 residues. V shed 3 bases and J 0 bases; nucleotides not matched to a gene: 5. Looked up from germline, CDR1 is SGHVS and CDR2 is FQNEAQ. CDR3 sequence reads: CASSFGRLSSYEQYF. DNA for the CDR3: TGTGCCAGCAGCTTCGGGAGGTTGAGCTCCTACGAGCAGTACTTC.

V gene TRBV5-1 combines with J gene TRBJ2-7; 8 bases line up with TRBD1. Looked up from germline, CDR1 is SGHRS and CDR2 is YFSETQ. J was trimmed by 0 bases and V by 2 bases; bases with no gene match: 4. CDR3 length: 15 residues. CDR3 in DNA: TGCGCCAGCAGCTTACAGGGGGTAAGCTCCTACGAGCAGTACTTC. Residues: CASSLQGVSSYEQYF.

This clonotype has a handful of counts. V is TRBV19 and J is TRBJ2-3; TRBD2 matches 9 bases. The CDR3 contains 16 residues. Germline CDR1 reads LNHDA; CDR2 reads SQIVND (reference sequence). V trimming: 4 bases; J trimming: 2 bases; junction bases outside the gene matches: 7. The CDR3 nucleotides are TGTGCCAGTAGTAAGGGGACTAGCAGTTACACAGATACGCAGTATTTT. Protein product: CASSKGTSSYTDTQYF.

The chain joins TRBV5-1 to TRBJ2-1; 15 positions agree with TRBD2. V lost 4 bases to trimming and J lost 5 bases; unmatched junction nucleotides: 4. The CDR3 is 16 residues long. Germline CDR1 reads SGHRS; CDR2 reads YFSETQ. CDR3 in amino acids: CASSKGLAGGHNEQFF. The CDR3 region has the DNA TGCGCCAGCAGCAAGGGACTAGCGGGGGGTCACAATGAGCAGTTCTTC. Looking up the rest from reference TRBV5-1 and TRBJ2-1 gives the full variable domain: KAGVTQTPRYLIKTRGQQVTLSCSPISGHRSVSWYQQTPGQGLQFLFEYFSETQRNKGNFPGRFSGRQFSNSRSEMNVSTLELGDSALYLCASSKGLAGGHNEQFFGPGTRLTVL.

Details on this clonotype: A read error may be the cause here, since a much bigger clone is one base away. The chain employs TRBV12-3 or TRBV12-4 and TRBJ2-1; TRBD2 aligns across 7 bases. The CDR3 is 17 residues long. J gave up 10 bases and V 8 bases, and 23 bases lay outside the gene matches. The CDR3 sequence is CASPLVVRSGIFYEQFF. The CDR3 DNA is TGTGCCAGCCCCCTCGTGGTCAGGAGCGGGATTTTCTACGAGCAGTTCTTC.

This sequence joins TRBV4-1 and TRBJ2-5, with D possibly being TRBD1 or TRBD2 (5 bases each). CDR3 length equals 14 residues. The germline V gene encodes CDR1 MGHRA and CDR2 YSYEKL. Trimming took 4 bases from V and 1 from J, leaving 10 bases between them. The CDR3 DNA sequence: TGCGCCAGCAGCCGGGCAGGGACCCAAGAGACCCAGTACTTC. Amino acids: CASSRAGTQETQYF.